This T cell receptor delta chain emerged from a study of gamma-delta chains in newborns, infants, children. The wider study: Microbial exposure reportedly drives polyclonal innate γδ T cell expansion after birth.

TCRdb re-called the reads using CATT. This repertoire shows about 11,000 delta-chain clones, approximately 9% found once; its top ten account for around 3.8%. Germline CDR1 is GEAIGNYY and CDR2 is EKD. The CDR3 is 19 residues long. V lost 0 bases to trimming and J lost 6 bases; unmatched junction nucleotides: 15. This clone was seen once. The V gene is TRDV2, the J gene TRDJ2; 10 positions match TRDD3. Assignment of the J gene here rests on matching the DNA to germline, because TCRdb gives none. This TCR was recovered from a child who was a newborn, infant or young child, either healthy, febrile or measles-vaccinated (not recorded which). The material sequenced was blood. CDR3 loop: CACDTVTGGSARAAAQLFF. CDR3 in DNA: TGTGCCTGTGACACCGTGACTGGGGGATCGGCCCGGGCGGCAGCACAACTCTTCTTT.